This entry is about one T cell receptor beta chain. Its antigen remains unknown. These data come from a study of cytomegalovirus exposure and HLA in healthy donors. General study results and limits: A likely sequencing artifact accounted for one observed cluster of highly shared sequence variants. Overall, around 150 TCR beta chains were annotated as cytomegalovirus-associated.

The PCR made use of 60 Vbeta and 13 Jbeta primers. Method: immunoSEQ multiplex PCR; TCRdb's copy keeps in-frame clones and lacks some. Of about 190,000 clones in the sample, 79% were seen once. This CDR3 has 13 amino acids. Trimming took 4 bases from V and 7 from J, leaving 13 bases between them. Looked up from germline, CDR1 is MNHNS and CDR2 is SASEGT. Sequencing was carried out using PBMCs. The V call is TRBV6-1, the J call TRBJ1-1; a possible D gene is TRBD1 (5 bases). This sequence originates from a woman aged 18-35 years in good health and CMV-seronegative. DNA for the CDR3: TGTGCCAGCAGTGGCAGGGAATCGGGTGAAGCTTTCTTT. As protein: CASSGRESGEAFF.